The 14 T cell receptor beta chains below all came from one sample that was sequenced in a study of human T cells and chemical hapten exposure. The time point: pre-sensitization, week 0. Treatment specified: therapeutic diphenylcyclopropenone sensitization with weekly scalp DPC. Via MiXCR, TCRdb re-called the RACE reads, giving one row per CDR3 protein. The sample lists 240,000 or so distinct CDR3 sequences, approximately 8.6% occurring once. This specimen was whole blood, taken in connection with sensitization to the hapten diphenylcyclopropenone (DPC). These receptor sequences come from a woman aged 40 to 55 with alopecia areata. Some clones in this sample may be carry-over from other donors' samples.

There are many counts of this clonotype. The chain has TRBV5-6 and TRBJ1-4; D uncertain. V lost 4 bases and J 0 bases, leaving 13 bases between the germline ends. The CDR3 extends over 16 amino acids. Germline lookup yields CDR1 SGHDT and CDR2 YYEEEE. The CDR3 nucleotides read TGTGCCAGCAGCCTCAAGCCTCTTGCAACTAATGAAAAACTGTTTTTT. Encoded protein: CASSLKPLATNEKLFF. The whole variable domain, filled in from reference TRBV5-6 and TRBJ1-4, reads DAGVTQSPTHLIKTRGQQVTLRCSPKSGHDTVSWYQQALGQGPQFIFQYYEEEERQRGNFPDRFSGHQFPNYSSELNVNALLLGDSALYLCASSLKPLATNEKLFFGSGTQLSVL.

The chain joins TRBV15 to TRBJ2-7, with a possible D match to TRBD2 (6 bases). The V gene lost 0 bases and the J gene lost 1 base, with 10 bases spanning the gap. The CDR3 is 15 amino acids. Germline lookup yields CDR1 LNHNV and CDR2 YYDKDF (reference sequence). The CDR3 region is CATSREVAVSYEQYF. CDR3 coding DNA: TGTGCCACCAGCAGAGAAGTAGCGGTATCCTACGAGCAGTACTTC. The whole variable domain, filled in from reference TRBV15 and TRBJ2-7, reads DAMVIQNPRYQVTQFGKPVTLSCSQTLNHNVMYWYQQKSSQAPKLLFHYYDKDFNNEADTPDNFQSRRPNTSFCFLDIRSPGLGDTAMYLCATSREVAVSYEQYFGPGTRLTVT.

This clonotype was recorded a few times. The chain employs TRBV28 and TRBJ2-2; the D is unclear. Germline lookup yields CDR1 MDHEN and CDR2 SYDVKM. Trimming took off 6 bases at V and 2 bases at J, with 7 bases between the two ends. This CDR3 contains 13 residues. The CDR3 protein is CASRHDNTGELFF. The CDR3 bases are TGTGCCAGCAGACACGACAACACCGGGGAGCTGTTTTTT.

This clonotype was counted between two and nine times. This chain joins TRBV3-1 and TRBJ2-5; 9 bases map to TRBD1. There are 14 residues in the CDR3. Germline assignment: CDR1 LGHDT and CDR2 YNNKEL (reference sequence). V shed 4 bases, J shed 7 bases, and the junction held 7 bases outside the gene matches. The CDR3 region is CASSLPGQGWTQYF. CDR3 DNA sequence: TGTGCCAGCAGCCTGCCGGGACAGGGTTGGACCCAGTACTTC.

The table lists this clonotype with a few counts. J is TRBJ2-7 and V is TRBV4-2; no definite D call. Germline V gene sequence: CDR1 LGHNA, CDR2 YNFKEQ. The CDR3 runs 15 residues. V lost 0 bases to trimming and J lost 3 bases, with 12 bases between them. DNA of the CDR3: TGTGCCAGCAGCCAAGATTTAGATTCCCTCTACGAGCAGTACTTC. The encoded protein is CASSQDLDSLYEQYF.

V and J are TRBV28 and TRBJ2-7; D possibly uses TRBD1 or TRBD2 (6 bases each). The ends were cut back, 4 bases at V and 3 bases at J, with 19 bases in the middle. CDR3 length: 16 residues. Germline V gene sequence: CDR1 MDHEN, CDR2 SYDVKM. CDR3 DNA: TGTGCCAGCAGTTCGGGGGCGTTACAGTGGAACTACGAGCAGTACTTC. Translation gives CASSSGALQWNYEQYF.

This clonotype was counted many times. The CDR3 region is CASSLVDEQYF. CDR3 sequence (DNA): TGTGCCAGCAGTTTAGTTGACGAGCAGTACTTC. The chain carries TRBV12-3 or TRBV12-4 and TRBJ2-7; D unclear. V lost 1 base and J 5 bases, leaving 3 bases between the germline ends. CDR3 size: 11 residues.

This clonotype was picked up a small number of times. The chain is built from TRBV9 and TRBJ2-3; D could derive from TRBD1 or TRBD2 (5 bases each). Germline V CDR1 and CDR2: SGDLS, YYNGEE. The length of the CDR3 is 15 residues. With 3 bases removed from V and 6 bases from J, the gap between germline ends came to 17 bases. CDR3: CASSAWGNEGDTQYF. In DNA form, the CDR3 reads TGTGCCAGCAGCGCTTGGGGCAACGAGGGGGATACGCAGTATTTT.

Only a few counts were recorded for this clonotype. The rearrangement uses TRBV29-1 and TRBJ1-3, with D possibly matching TRBD1 (5 bases). The germline V gene encodes CDR1 SQVTM and CDR2 ANQGSEA. Deletions cut 5 bases from V and 6 bases from J, with 8 bases between. The CDR3 loop spans 11 amino acids. The chain's CDR3 is CSVLGENTIYF. CDR3 nucleotide sequence: TGCAGCGTTTTAGGGGAAAACACCATATATTTT.

There are a few counts of this clonotype. The DNA of the CDR3 is TGTGCCAGCAGCACCCCACTAGCCGGGGAGCTGTTTTTT. Translating gives CASSTPLAGELFF. This chain uses TRBV5-5 with TRBJ2-2; possible D gene TRBD2, 5 bases. The CDR3 is made up of 13 amino acids. V gave up 4 bases and J gave up 6 bases, with 10 bases separating them. Germline CDR1 and CDR2: SGHKS and YYEKEE (reference sequence).

The gene calls are TRBV7-6 and TRBJ1-1, with TRBD1 as a possible D gene (6 bases). The germline V gene encodes CDR1 SGHVS and CDR2 FNYEAQ. Deletions cut 5 bases from V and 1 base from J, with 17 bases between. The CDR3 is 16 amino acids. CDR3 amino acids: CASSLRQAGGNTEAFF. Here the CDR3 DNA reads TGTGCCAGCAGCCTTCGACAGGCAGGAGGGAACACTGAAGCTTTCTTT.

On this clonotype: One junction end does not reproduce the germline sequence, and a read error may be involved. This sequence joins TRBV6-5 and TRBJ2-3; weak D call: TRBD2 (6 bases). CDR1 is MNHEY and CDR2 is SVGAGI in the germline V gene. The CDR3 covers 14 residues. CDR3 residues: CASSIRQSGVSMVF. For the CDR3, the DNA is TGTGCCAGCAGCATACGACAGTCGGGGGTGTCGATGGTTTTT.

This clonotype was detected ten times or more. This rearrangement joins TRBV5-5 to TRBJ2-3, with D possibly TRBD2 on 6 matching bases. The CDR3 totals 15 residues. Trimming pared 1 base from V and 2 bases from J, leaving 11 bases between. CDR1 and CDR2 from the germline V gene are SGHKS and YYEKEE (reference sequence). Here the CDR3 reads CASSLSGDPTDTQYF. The DNA for the CDR3 is TGTGCCAGCAGCTTGTCGGGAGATCCCACAGATACGCAGTATTTT. Full variable domain (rest looked up from reference TRBV5-5 and TRBJ2-3): DAGVTQSPTHLIKTRGQQVTLRCSPISGHKSVSWYQQVLGQGPQFIFQYYEKEERGRGNFPDRFSARQFPNYSSELNVNALLLGDSALYLCASSLSGDPTDTQYFGPGTRLTVL.

The V gene is TRBV10-3, the J gene TRBJ2-7; 7 bases are a match to TRBD2. V dropped 6 bases and J dropped 5; count of bases not matched to a gene: 10. In germline, CDR1 is ENHRY, CDR2 SYGVKD. The CDR3 extends over 14 amino acids. CDR3 amino acids: CAIRASGGKDEQYF. Written as DNA, the CDR3 is TGTGCCATCAGGGCTAGCGGAGGGAAGGACGAGCAGTACTTC.